The 10 T cell receptor beta chains in this list originate from one sample, sequenced in a study of control samples from healthy donors and cancer patients. Sequencing was performed with immunoSEQ multiplex PCR; in TCRdb, only in-frame clones are kept and a portion is missing. The sample lists some 100,000 clones; approximately 90% were seen once. The sequenced material came from blood. The receptors originated from a human donor in good health. The donor label of this sample is uncertain.

The rearrangement links TRBV19 to TRBJ2-3, with 10 nucleotides matching TRBD1. Germline V gives CDR1 LNHDA, CDR2 SQIVND (reference sequence). This CDR3 comprises 14 residues. Unmatched junction bases numbered 5, after V lost 8 bases and J lost 3 bases. The CDR3 sequence: CASQDRGQTDTQYF. The CDR3 DNA reads as TGTGCCAGTCAAGACAGGGGGCAGACAGATACGCAGTATTTT.

V gene TRBV13 combines with J gene TRBJ1-2; D is perhaps TRBD1 (5 bases). The CDR3 consists of 12 residues. Per the germline V gene, CDR1 is PRHDT and CDR2 is FYEKMQ (reference sequence). V lost 8 bases and J 6 bases, leaving 13 bases between the germline ends. The CDR3 sequence is CASGSAGHGYTF. CDR3 nucleotides: TGTGCCAGCGGTAGCGCAGGGCATGGCTACACCTTC. Complete variable domain (other parts from reference TRBV13 and TRBJ1-2): AAGVIQSPRHLIKEKRETATLKCYPIPRHDTVYWYQQGPGQDPQFLISFYEKMQSDKGSIPDRFSAQQFSDYHSELNMSSLELGDSALYFCASGSAGHGYTFGSGTRLTVV.

The chain uses TRBV2 and TRBJ1-3; D is possibly TRBD1 (6 bases). CDR3 length equals 14 residues. The ends were cut back, 7 bases at V and 4 bases at J, with 14 bases in the middle. Germline V lookup: CDR1 SNHLY, CDR2 FYNNEI. CDR3 bases: TGTGCCAGCACAACAGGGACGGGCGGAAACACCATATATTTT. Its protein is CASTTGTGGNTIYF. Full variable domain (remainder filled in from reference TRBV2 and TRBJ1-3): EPEVTQTPSHQVTQMGQEVILRCVPISNHLYFYWYRQILGQKVEFLVSFYNNEISEKSEIFDDQFSVERPDGSNFTLKIRSTKLEDSAMYFCASTTGTGGNTIYFGEGSWLTVV.

The V and J genes are TRBV19 and TRBJ1-5; weak D call: TRBD1 (5 bases). This CDR3 contains 16 residues. V gave up 1 base and J gave up 3 bases, with 13 bases separating them. The germline gives CDR1 LNHDA, CDR2 SQIVND (reference sequence). Here the CDR3 DNA reads TGTGCCAGTAGTATAGCTGGCAGGGCCTACAATCAGCCCCAGCATTTT. It specifies CASSIAGRAYNQPQHF.

This clone occurred a few times. The rearrangement links TRBV15 to TRBJ2-3; 13 bases align to TRBD2. V was clipped by 3 bases and J by 5 bases; unmatched bases: 2. Germline lookup yields CDR1 LNHNV and CDR2 YYDKDF (reference sequence). The CDR3 contains 15 residues. The CDR3 here is CATSRTSGGQDTQYF. The DNA for the CDR3 is TGTGCCACCAGCAGGACTAGCGGGGGGCAAGATACGCAGTATTTT.

The rearrangement uses TRBV3-1 (or the pseudogene TRBV3-2) and TRBJ2-5; D unclear. V lost 2 bases, J lost 1 base, and 11 bases lay in between. Germline-derived CDR1 and CDR2 are LGHDT and YNNKEL (reference sequence). The CDR3 is made up of 15 amino acids. The CDR3 region has the DNA TGTGCCAGCAGCCAATCGAACACGCTCCAAGAGACCCAGTACTTC. It yields the protein CASSQSNTLQETQYF.

The chain links TRBV7-2 to TRBJ2-7; D not certain. CDR1 and CDR2 (germline): SGHTA, FQGNSA. CDR3 length: 12 residues. The V and J ends lost 4 bases and 4 bases respectively, with 8 bases between them. CDR3 amino acids: CASSSPNYEQYF. The CDR3 nucleotides are TGTGCCAGCAGCTCTCCAAATTACGAGCAGTACTTC.

This clone was seen just once. The CDR3 DNA reads TGTGCCAGCAGTGTTGGAAAGGAGGAAGCTTTCTTT. As protein: CASSVGKEEAFF. The genes are TRBV2 and TRBJ1-1; no firm D call. The CDR3 runs to 12 residues. V was cut by 4 bases and J by 8 bases, with 11 bases left in between. The germline V gene encodes CDR1 SNHLY and CDR2 FYNNEI. Variable domain in full (rest from reference TRBV2 and TRBJ1-1): EPEVTQTPSHQVTQMGQEVILRCVPISNHLYFYWYRQILGQKVEFLVSFYNNEISEKSEIFDDQFSVERPDGSNFTLKIRSTKLEDSAMYFCASSVGKEEAFFGQGTRLTVV.

J is TRBJ1-5 and V is TRBV24-1; maybe TRBD1 (6 bases). CDR1 and CDR2 from the germline V gene are KGHDR and SFDVKD. The CDR3 length is 15 residues. With 5 bases removed from V and 5 bases from J, the gap between germline ends came to 15 bases. CDR3 bases: TGTGCCACCAGTGTCAAAGGGGGGATGGATCAGCCCCAGCATTTT. It translates to CATSVKGGMDQPQHF.

The rearrangement links TRBV6-2 or TRBV6-3 to TRBJ1-5; D is possibly TRBD1 (5 bases). CDR3 length equals 13 residues. The germline V gene has CDR1 MNHEY and CDR2 SVGEGT. Trimming removed 2 bases at V and 5 bases at J, with 7 bases between. CDR3 region: CASSYKGYQPQHF. In DNA, the CDR3 is TGTGCCAGCAGTTACAAGGGGTATCAGCCCCAGCATTTT.